This entry lists 30 T cell receptor beta chains sequenced from one sample in a study of control samples from healthy donors and cancer patients. Produced via immunoSEQ multiplex PCR; TCRdb's table is partial and in-frame only. The repertoire holds roughly 100,000 clones, with around nine tenths as singletons. The specimen was PBMCs. The receptors come from a man aged 60 to 75 with lung cancer.

Here the CDR3 DNA reads TGCGCCAGCAAGACTAGCAATGGTGAGCAGTTCTTC. Translating gives CASKTSNGEQFF. The V call is TRBV10-1, the J call TRBJ2-1, with 7 bases identical to TRBD2. Unmatched junction bases numbered 6, after V lost 7 bases and J lost 9 bases. The germline V gene has CDR1 WNHNN and CDR2 SYGVQD (reference sequence). The CDR3 consists of 12 residues.

The rearrangement joins TRBV11-1 to TRBJ2-1; no firm D call. Germline V gene data show CDR1 as SGHAT and CDR2 as FQDESV (reference sequence). Trimming stripped 1 base from V and 4 bases from J, with 8 bases between. The CDR3 has 14 amino acids. The CDR3 DNA sequence: TGTGCCAGCAGCTTAGTGGACCAGTACAATGAGCAGTTCTTC. Amino acid sequence: CASSLVDQYNEQFF.

The chain links TRBV6-5 to TRBJ1-5; perhaps TRBD1 as D (6 bases). Per the germline V gene, CDR1 is MNHEY and CDR2 is SVGAGI. Trimming removed 8 bases from V and 7 bases from J, with 18 bases in between. The CDR3 is made up of 14 amino acids. The CDR3 nucleotides read TGTGCCAGCCACCCGACACAGGGAGTGCAGCCCCAGCATTTT. It specifies CASHPTQGVQPQHF.

The rearrangement uses TRBV7-3 and TRBJ1-2, with TRBD1 matching over 7 bases. Trimming removed 0 bases from V and 6 bases from J; junction bases left unmatched: 1. The CDR3 length is 13 residues. Germline V lookup: CDR1 SGHTA, CDR2 FQGTGA. CDR3 coding DNA: TGTGCCAGCAGCTTAACCGGGACAGATGGCTACACCTTC. Amino acids: CASSLTGTDGYTF.

The rearrangement links TRBV5-1 to TRBJ1-4; a weak D match, TRBD1 (6 bases). CDR3 size: 14 residues. V was shortened by 3 bases and J by 0 bases, with 6 bases between the two germline ends. Per the germline V gene, CDR1 is SGHRS and CDR2 is YFSETQ. CDR3 protein: CASSWTATNEKLFF. The CDR3 nucleotides are TGCGCCAGCAGCTGGACAGCAACTAATGAAAAACTGTTTTTT.

This clone appeared once. The chain has TRBV3-1 (or the pseudogene TRBV3-2) and TRBJ2-3; no firm D call. The CDR3 is 12 amino acids. Trimming removed 4 bases from V and 2 bases from J, with 4 bases in between. Germline V lookup: CDR1 LGHDT, CDR2 YNNKEL (reference sequence). The CDR3 loop is CASSRFTDTQYF. The CDR3 DNA reads as TGTGCCAGCAGCCGTTTCACAGATACGCAGTATTTT.

The count of this clone is one. V usage is TRBV12-5 and J usage is TRBJ1-6; possibly TRBD1 for D (5 bases). From germline, CDR1 is LGHNT and CDR2 FRNRAP. V was clipped by 9 bases and J by 0 bases, with 18 bases between them. The CDR3 totals 17 residues. CDR3 nucleotides: TGTGCTAGCTCATCCCAGAGCAGGGTCTCCTATAATTCACCCCTCCACTTT. This gives the protein CASSSQSRVSYNSPLHF.

The chain carries TRBV9 and TRBJ1-5; 7 bases are shared with TRBD1. The CDR3 totals 15 residues. V gave up 0 bases and J gave up 5 bases; unmatched junction bases: 5. Germline lookup yields CDR1 SGDLS and CDR2 YYNGEE. In DNA, the CDR3 is TGTGCCAGCAGCGTAGGAGGGGACAGTTATCAGCCCCAGCATTTT. It is translated as CASSVGGDSYQPQHF.

The genes are TRBV4-1 and TRBJ1-1; D may be TRBD1 (5 bases). The CDR3 length is 12 residues. The ends were cut back, 8 bases at V and 0 bases at J, with 7 bases in the middle. Germline V gene data show CDR1 as MGHRA and CDR2 as YSYEKL. The chain's CDR3 is CASGGMNTEAFF. CDR3 in DNA: TGCGCCAGCGGGGGTATGAACACTGAAGCTTTCTTT.

This chain joins TRBV18 and TRBJ1-5; no clear D gene. Trimming cost V 3 bases and J 6 bases, with 12 bases left between them. CDR3 length: 14 residues. Germline lookup yields CDR1 KGHSH and CDR2 LQKENI. The CDR3 sequence: CASSPLREGQPQHF. CDR3 nucleotides: TGTGCCAGCTCACCCTTGCGCGAGGGTCAGCCCCAGCATTTT.

This chain links TRBV13 with TRBJ2-3; D is possibly TRBD2 (5 bases). V shed 7 bases and J shed 3 bases, with 20 bases lying between them. Germline V gene sequence: CDR1 PRHDT, CDR2 FYEKMQ (reference sequence). This CDR3 has 16 amino acids. CDR3 sequence: CASTRGAREGTDTQYF. CDR3 bases: TGTGCCAGCACGCGAGGTGCGAGGGAAGGGACAGATACGCAGTATTTT.

This chain links TRBV11-3 with TRBJ1-6; the match to TRBD1 covers 10 bases. The CDR3 contains 14 residues. Germline V gene data show CDR1 as SGHNT and CDR2 as YENEEA. The V segment lost 4 bases and the J segment 10 bases; nucleotides outside the gene matches: 4. CDR3 residues: CASSSGTGESPLHF. CDR3 nucleotide sequence: TGTGCCAGCAGCTCCGGGACAGGGGAATCACCCCTCCACTTT.

The V and J genes are TRBV24-1 and TRBJ2-2; tentative D call: TRBD1 (6 bases). CDR3 length equals 16 residues. Germline CDR1 is KGHDR and CDR2 is SFDVKD. Trimming took 0 bases from V and 7 from J, leaving 14 bases between them. The CDR3, as DNA: TGTGCCACCAGTGATTTGCCCACAGGGTTTGTCGGGGAGCTGTTTTTT. It is translated as CATSDLPTGFVGELFF.

The chain uses TRBV25-1 and TRBJ1-5, with a weak D call TRBD1 (5 bases). Trimming left V 1 base short and J 5 bases short, with 12 bases between. The germline V gene has CDR1 MGHDK and CDR2 SYGVNS. The CDR3 spans 15 residues. The CDR3 is CASSELGMGDQPQHF. The CDR3 nucleotides read TGTGCCAGCAGTGAATTAGGTATGGGGGATCAGCCCCAGCATTTT.

This chain links TRBV10-2 with TRBJ2-7; D remains unclear. V was shortened by 4 bases and J by 1 base, with 8 bases between the two germline ends. The CDR3 runs 13 residues. Looked up from germline, CDR1 is WSHSY and CDR2 is SAAADI. This chain's CDR3 is CASSAPSSYEQYF. CDR3 in DNA: TGCGCCAGCAGTGCCCCATCATCCTACGAGCAGTACTTC.

This clone was detected only once. The chain links TRBV7-3 to TRBJ1-5; unclear D gene. This CDR3 is built from 14 residues. The germline V and J ends were trimmed by 5 bases and 0 bases, with 8 bases remaining between them. From germline, CDR1 is SGHTA and CDR2 FQGTGA. The CDR3 sequence is CASSGFDSNQPQHF. The CDR3 DNA follows: TGTGCCAGCAGCGGGTTTGATAGCAATCAGCCCCAGCATTTT.

This clone was observed a single time. The chain combines TRBV2 with TRBJ1-5; 8 nucleotides agree with TRBD1. This CDR3 spans 15 amino acids. Germline CDR1 and CDR2: SNHLY and FYNNEI. Losses at the gene ends were 6 bases for V and 3 bases for J; bases not matched to a gene: 7. CDR3 amino acids: CASSEGQVLNQPQHF. The DNA of the CDR3 is TGTGCCAGCAGCGAGGGACAGGTTCTCAATCAGCCCCAGCATTTT.

This sequence joins TRBV7-2 and TRBJ2-3, with unresolved D. Deletions cut 1 base from V and 11 bases from J, with 13 bases between. Looked up from germline, CDR1 is SGHTA and CDR2 is FQGNSA. The CDR3 runs 13 residues. CDR3 sequence: CASSLESKEKQYF. The DNA for the CDR3 is TGTGCCAGCAGCTTAGAATCGAAGGAGAAGCAGTATTTT.

The chain employs TRBV6-5 and TRBJ2-1; D may be TRBD2 (6 bases). The germline V and J ends were trimmed by 10 bases and 3 bases, with 16 bases remaining between them. This CDR3 is built from 14 residues. Per the germline V gene, CDR1 is MNHEY and CDR2 is SVGAGI. CDR3 nucleotides: TGTGCCACCACCGTCCAGACTAGCTACAATGAGCAGTTCTTC. Residues: CATTVQTSYNEQFF.

The rearrangement joins TRBV11-3 to TRBJ2-7; the D gene is possibly TRBD1 (6 bases). With 0 bases removed from V and 0 bases from J, the gap between germline ends came to 9 bases. The CDR3 spans 15 residues. Germline-derived CDR1 and CDR2 are SGHNT and YENEEA. As DNA, the CDR3 is TGTGCCAGCAGCTTAGAACAGGGAGCCTCCTACGAGCAGTACGTC. It yields the protein CASSLEQGASYEQYV.

The chain recombines TRBV2 with TRBJ1-1; TRBD1 agrees at 9 bases. Trimming took 8 bases from V and 3 from J; bases not matched to a gene: 4. The germline V gene encodes CDR1 SNHLY and CDR2 FYNNEI. The CDR3 runs 13 residues. The chain's CDR3 is CASGTGRYTEAFF. The CDR3 DNA reads TGTGCCAGCGGGACAGGGCGGTACACTGAAGCTTTCTTT.

This clone was detected only a few times. V and J are TRBV5-1 and TRBJ1-4; D possibly corresponds to TRBD1 (6 bases). Trimming left V 4 bases short and J 3 bases short, with 16 bases between. Per germline, CDR1 SGHRS and CDR2 YFSETQ. CDR3 length: 16 residues. The CDR3 reads CASSLGTGNSNEKLFF. CDR3 nucleotide sequence: TGCGCCAGCAGCCTGGGAACAGGGAACTCTAATGAAAAACTGTTTTTT.

The V call is TRBV27, the J call TRBJ2-3, with D perhaps being TRBD1 or TRBD2 (6 bases each). The germline V gene encodes CDR1 MNHEY and CDR2 SMNVEV (reference sequence). CDR3 size: 15 residues. With 2 bases removed from V and 3 bases from J, the gap between germline ends came to 12 bases. In DNA, the CDR3 is TGTGCCAGCAGTTTAAACGGGGGCTTTACAGATACGCAGTATTTT. It yields the protein CASSLNGGFTDTQYF.

V is TRBV5-5 and J is TRBJ1-2; no reliable D call. The CDR3 length is 13 residues. V shed 2 bases and J shed 5 bases, with 10 bases lying between them. The V gene's germline CDR1 is SGHKS and CDR2 YYEKEE (reference sequence). CDR3 loop: CASSLFQRYGYTF. The CDR3 DNA sequence: TGTGCCAGCAGCTTATTCCAGAGGTATGGCTACACCTTC.

This chain uses TRBV5-4 with TRBJ2-2; 9 bases map to TRBD2. The germline CDR1 and CDR2 sequences are SGHNT and YYREEE (reference sequence). The CDR3 length is 17 residues. V lost 2 bases to trimming and J lost 7 bases; unmatched junction nucleotides: 12. The DNA of the CDR3 is TGTGCCAGCAGCTTCGAGCTGAGGACTAGCGATTTCGGGGAGCTGTTTTTT. Translated, it gives CASSFELRTSDFGELFF. The complete variable domain, with remaining parts taken from reference TRBV5-4 and TRBJ2-2, reads ETGVTQSPTHLIKTRGQQVTLRCSSQSGHNTVSWYQQALGQGPQFIFQYYREEENGRGNFPPRFSGLQFPNYSSELNVNALELDDSALYLCASSFELRTSDFGELFFGEGSRLTVL.

The chain is built from TRBV5-6 and TRBJ1-1, with D perhaps matching TRBD1 (5 bases). In germline, CDR1 is SGHDT, CDR2 YYEEEE. Trimming shortened V by 4 bases and J by 0 bases, and 10 bases separated the two germline ends. There are 14 residues in the CDR3. CDR3 sequence: CASSHQGMNTEAFF. For the CDR3, the DNA is TGTGCCAGCAGCCATCAGGGAATGAACACTGAAGCTTTCTTT.

The chain carries TRBV7-2 and TRBJ1-1; D is uncertain. Trimming removed 1 base at V and 2 bases at J, with 5 bases between. CDR3 length equals 13 residues. Germline V lookup: CDR1 SGHTA, CDR2 FQGNSA. The CDR3 DNA sequence: TGTGCCAGCAGCTTAGAGGGAAACACTGAAGCTTTCTTT. Encoded protein: CASSLEGNTEAFF.

The J gene is TRBJ2-7, the V gene TRBV5-6; D is unclear. The CDR3 totals 14 residues. The V gene's germline CDR1 is SGHDT and CDR2 YYEEEE. The V end was cut by 6 bases, the J end by 0 bases, with 13 bases between. Here the CDR3 reads CASKPATISYEQYF. In nucleotides, the CDR3 is TGTGCCAGCAAGCCGGCAACGATCTCCTACGAGCAGTACTTC.

This clone has just a few counts. The V and J genes are TRBV15 and TRBJ1-5; 7 bases agree with TRBD1. This CDR3 comprises 17 residues. Germline V gene sequence: CDR1 LNHNV, CDR2 YYDKDF (reference sequence). After removal of 4 bases from V and 0 bases from J, the junction contained 9 bases not matched to a gene. In DNA form, the CDR3 reads TGTGCCACCAGCATTAGAGGGGGCGAGCATAGCAATCAGCCCCAGCATTTT. Translating gives CATSIRGGEHSNQPQHF.

This clone was counted a single time. This rearrangement joins TRBV9 to TRBJ2-2; no definite D call. The CDR3 is 14 amino acids. The V end was cut by 9 bases, the J end by 0 bases, with 12 bases between. In germline, CDR1 is SGDLS, CDR2 YYNGEE. The CDR3 DNA is TGTGCCACCTCAGACTCCTCGAACACCGGGGAGCTGTTTTTT. Residues: CATSDSSNTGELFF.